This TCR beta chain comes out of a study of long-term antiretroviral therapy in people with HIV. Study-level points and caveats: Blood sampling spanned 2004 to 2017, possibly under older ART regimens.

V was clipped by 1 base and J by 5 bases, with 11 bases between them. Per germline, CDR1 LGHNA and CDR2 YSLEER. The CDR3 contains 15 residues. The authors ran the immunoSEQ assay, v3.0, at survey level. Profiling relied on immunoSEQ multiplex PCR, and the TCRdb table lists in-frame clones only, not all of them. The sample has tens of thousands of clones, about 83% seen once. From each donor, at least one pre-ART PBMC sample and at least two post-ART PBMC samples were obtained. Treated in the United States were all of the participants with HIV. About this clone: Its cognate antigen is unknown.

The specimen comprised unsorted PBMCs, sampled less than 5 years after starting antiretroviral therapy. This clonotype was obtained from a man aged 40-50 years with HIV. J is TRBJ2-2 and V is TRBV4-3; the D is unclear. The CDR3 loop is CASSQGPVRTGELFF. The DNA for the CDR3 is TGCGCCAGCAGCCAAGGTCCGGTGAGGACCGGGGAGCTGTTTTTT.